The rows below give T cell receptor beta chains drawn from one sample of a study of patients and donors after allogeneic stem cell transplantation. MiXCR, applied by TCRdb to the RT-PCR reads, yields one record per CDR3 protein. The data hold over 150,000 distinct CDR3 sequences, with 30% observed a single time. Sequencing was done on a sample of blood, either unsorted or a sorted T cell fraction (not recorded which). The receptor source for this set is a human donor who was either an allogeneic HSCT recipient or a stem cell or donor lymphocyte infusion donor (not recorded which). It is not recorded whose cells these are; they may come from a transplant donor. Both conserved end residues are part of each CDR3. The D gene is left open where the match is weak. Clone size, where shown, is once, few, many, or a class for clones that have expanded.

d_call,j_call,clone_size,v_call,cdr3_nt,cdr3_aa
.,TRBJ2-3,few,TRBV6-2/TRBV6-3,TGTGCCAGCAGCCATGGCACAGATACGCAGTATTTT,CASSHGTDTQYF
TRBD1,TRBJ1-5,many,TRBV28,TGCGCCAGCAGCTTGGGACAGGGGGGTCAGCCCCAGCATTTT,CASSLGQGGQPQHF
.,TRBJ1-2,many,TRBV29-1,TGCAGCGTTGAAGGACAGTTCTATGGCTACACCTTC,CSVEGQFYGYTF
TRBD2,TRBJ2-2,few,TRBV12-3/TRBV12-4,TGTGCCAGCAGATCTAGCGGGAACCCTTACCCCGGGGAGCTGTTTTTT,CASRSSGNPYPGELFF
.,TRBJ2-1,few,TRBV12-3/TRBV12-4,TGTGCCAGCAGTTACCCTACCGACAGAGACAATGAGCAGTTCTTC,CASSYPTDRDNEQFF
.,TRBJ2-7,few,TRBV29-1,TGCAGCGTTGAGAGCAGTGCCTACGAGCAGTACTTC,CSVESSAYEQYF
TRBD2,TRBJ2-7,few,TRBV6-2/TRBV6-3,TGTGCCAGCAGCTGGACTAGCGGGGGCCCCCAGTACTTC,CASSWTSGGPQYF
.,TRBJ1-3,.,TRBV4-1,TGCGCCAGCAGCCAAGCCTGGCCAGGGTCTGGAAACACCATATATTTT,CASSQAWPGSGNTIYF
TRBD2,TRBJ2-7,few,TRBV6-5,TGTGCCAGCAGTTATAACCCTGGACTAGAGTACGAGCAGTACTTC,CASSYNPGLEYEQYF
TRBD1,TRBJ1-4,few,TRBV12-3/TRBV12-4,TGTGCCAGCAGTCCCACAGGGGCCGCAACTAATGAAAAACTGTTTTTT,CASSPTGAATNEKLFF
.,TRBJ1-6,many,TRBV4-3,TGCGCCAGCAGCCAAGATTGGAGGGCGGTTAATTCACCCCTCCACTTT,CASSQDWRAVNSPLHF
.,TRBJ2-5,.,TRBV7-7,TGTGCTAGCAGCTTAGATCTTCTCGGCGAGACCCAGTACTTC,CASSLDLLGETQYF
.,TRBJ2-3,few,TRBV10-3,TGTGCCATCTCACGCGCCTCCCACACGGATACGCAGTATTTT,CAISRASHTDTQYF
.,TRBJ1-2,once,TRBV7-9,TGTGCCAGCAGTCAAGCCCTCATTGGCTACACCTTC,CASSQALIGYTF
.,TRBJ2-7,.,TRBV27,TGTGCCAGCAGCCCGCTTGCCCCCCTCGAGCAGTACTTC,CASSPLAPLEQYF
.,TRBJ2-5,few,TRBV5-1,TGCGCCAGCAGCTTAGGTAGTGTCCCCGAAGAGACCCAGTACTTC,CASSLGSVPEETQYF
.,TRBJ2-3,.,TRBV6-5,TGTGCCAGCAGTAGCCCCTTCAGGTCTAGCACAGATACGCAGTATTTT,CASSSPFRSSTDTQYF
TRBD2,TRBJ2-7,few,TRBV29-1,TGCAGCGTTGGGCGGGAGAAAAGCGAGCAGTACTTC,CSVGREKSEQYF